This is a list of T cell receptor beta chains from one sample in a study of cytomegalovirus exposure and HLA in healthy donors. Clones were sequenced by immunoSEQ multiplex PCR, and TCRdb holds only the in-frame ones, with some missing. The sample shows about 270,000 clones, more than 80% of them seen only once. Input material: PBMCs. These receptors all come from a man aged 35-49 years in good health and CMV-seropositive. Each CDR3 is given with its conserved first and last residue. A D gene is named only where the DNA matches it firmly. Rows may omit the clone size; those that give it use once, few, many or a size class.

v_call	d_call	j_call	clone_size	cdr3_nt	cdr3_aa
TRBV7-9	NA	TRBJ2-7	NA	TGTGCCAGCCGGCAGGGGCAGGCCTACGAGCAGTACTTC	CASRQGQAYEQYF
TRBV28	TRBD1	TRBJ2-7	NA	TGTGCCAGCAGTCCTAAAAGTTACAGGGGAGCAGGGTACGAGCAGTACTTC	CASSPKSYRGAGYEQYF
TRBV4-1	TRBD1	TRBJ2-1	NA	TGCGCCAGCAGCCCAGGCGATCAGGGGGCTATGCGCAATGAGCAGTTCTTC	CASSPGDQGAMRNEQFF
TRBV19	NA	TRBJ1-6	NA	TGTGCCAGTAACGACAGAGAGAATTCACCCCTCCACTTT	CASNDRENSPLHF
TRBV9	TRBD2	TRBJ2-3	NA	TGTGCCAGCAGCGTAGTAGGCGGGAGACATGGGGATACGCAGTATTTT	CASSVVGGRHGDTQYF
TRBV19	TRBD1	TRBJ2-7	NA	TGTGCCAGTAGTCCCAGGGACAGCAGCAACTACGAGCAGTACTTC	CASSPRDSSNYEQYF
TRBV4-1	TRBD2	TRBJ2-2	NA	TGCGCCAGCAGCCAAGATACCATAGCGGGAGGGCCGTCCGGGGAGCTGTTTTTT	CASSQDTIAGGPSGELFF
TRBV7-6	NA	TRBJ2-2	NA	TGTGCCAGCAGCTTAGTAGGTTCGGGAGCTATGGGCGGGGAGCTGTTTTTT	CASSLVGSGAMGGELFF
TRBV28	TRBD2	TRBJ2-1	once	TGTGCCAGCAGTTTCGTCCGACTAGCGGGACCCGGGTCCTACAATGAGCAGTTCTTC	CASSFVRLAGPGSYNEQFF
TRBV19	TRBD2	TRBJ2-7	NA	TGTGCCAGTAGTTCGTCTAGCGGGGTAACCTACGAGCAGTACTTC	CASSSSSGVTYEQYF
TRBV19	NA	TRBJ1-1	few	TGTGCCAGTAGTGGCGGACATCGGAACACTGAAGCTTTCTTT	CASSGGHRNTEAFF
TRBV7-3	TRBD2	TRBJ2-1	NA	TGTGCCAGCAGCTTACCCCTAGTGGAACGGCTACTAGCGGGCCCACCTAATGAGCAGTTCTTC	CASSLPLVERLLAGPPNEQFF
TRBV28	NA	TRBJ1-5	few	TGTGCCACCAATCGGGAGCCCCAGCATTTT	CATNREPQHF
TRBV6-5	NA	TRBJ1-2	NA	TGTGCCAGCAGTTACGAACAGGGCGGGGGATTGCGGGGCTACACCTTC	CASSYEQGGGLRGYTF
TRBV5-1	NA	TRBJ1-1	NA	TGCGCCAGCAGAGCCCGGGAGAACACTGAAGCTTTCTTT	CASRARENTEAFF
TRBV27	NA	TRBJ2-3	NA	TGTGCCAGCACGAAAAGGGGGTTTCTCTCAGATACGCAGTATTTT	CASTKRGFLSDTQYF
TRBV5-7	TRBD1	TRBJ1-2	NA	TGTGCCAGCAGCCTACAGGGGTGCTATGGCTACACCTTC	CASSLQGCYGYTF
TRBV29-1	TRBD1	TRBJ1-1	NA	TGCAGCGTCAGGGGGGAGGTTGAAGCTTTCTTT	CSVRGEVEAFF
TRBV5-1	TRBD2	TRBJ2-7	NA	TGCGCCAGCAGCTTGGTGGCGGGAGGGCATCCCGAGCAGTACTTC	CASSLVAGGHPEQYF
TRBV7-2	TRBD2	TRBJ2-1	NA	TGTGCCAGCAGCTTAGATGCTAGCGGACGGTACAATGAGCAGTTCTTC	CASSLDASGRYNEQFF
TRBV2	TRBD2	TRBJ2-5	NA	TGTGCCAGCAGTGTTTGGGGGACTAGCGGGGGACTAATTCCCCAGTACTTC	CASSVWGTSGGLIPQYF
TRBV11-2	NA	TRBJ2-7	once	TGTGCCAGCAGCTTCTCAGGGGACGAGCAGTACTTC	CASSFSGDEQYF
TRBV27	NA	TRBJ2-7	few	TGTGCCAGCAGTTTTGACGGGGTGAACGAGCAGTACTTC	CASSFDGVNEQYF
TRBV19	TRBD1	TRBJ2-6	NA	TGTGCCAGTCAAATCCGACAGGGAAAGGCTGGGGCCAACGTCCTGACTTTC	CASQIRQGKAGANVLTF
TRBV28	TRBD2	TRBJ2-3	NA	TGTGCCAGCAGCACCCCACTAGCGGGAGGGTCTGATACGCAGTATTTT	CASSTPLAGGSDTQYF
TRBV27	TRBD2	TRBJ2-1	NA	TGTGCCAGCCGATCGACTAGCGGGAGGGCCAATGAGCAGTTCTTC	CASRSTSGRANEQFF
TRBV6-6	TRBD1	TRBJ2-7	NA	TGTGCCAGCAACCTCCGGGACAGCGATTACGAGCAGTACTTC	CASNLRDSDYEQYF
TRBV5-6	TRBD1	TRBJ2-5	NA	TGTGCCAGCAGTCACAGGGGGCGGGAAGAGACCCAGTACTTC	CASSHRGREETQYF
TRBV19	TRBD1	TRBJ1-5	NA	TGTGCCAGTAGTCCGGGGACAGGTAATCAGCCCCAGCATTTT	CASSPGTGNQPQHF
TRBV19	TRBD1	TRBJ2-1	NA	TGTGCCAGTAGTTCCCGCGACAGGGGTCTCTACAATGAGCAGTTCTTC	CASSSRDRGLYNEQFF
TRBV28	TRBD2	TRBJ2-7	NA	TGTGCCAGCAGTTTCCAAGTAATCACTAGCGGGAGTTACCACGAGCAGTACTTC	CASSFQVITSGSYHEQYF
TRBV10-3	TRBD2	TRBJ2-1	NA	TGTGCCATCAGTGCCGGCGGGGGGAGTGAGCAGTTCTTC	CAISAGGGSEQFF
TRBV7-8	NA	TRBJ2-7	once	TGTGCCAGCAGCTTAGGGTCAGGGGCCGACGGCGAGCAGTACTTC	CASSLGSGADGEQYF
TRBV29-1	NA	TRBJ2-7	NA	TGCAGCGTTGTCTTGAACCAGCGGGACGAGCAGTACTTC	CSVVLNQRDEQYF
TRBV2	TRBD2	TRBJ2-7	NA	TGTGCCAGCAACGAAGCGGGAGGGAGGTACGAGCAGTACTTC	CASNEAGGRYEQYF
TRBV6-5	NA	TRBJ1-1	few	TGTGCCAGCAGTTACGTTGCAGGGGAAACGAACACTGAAGCTTTCTTT	CASSYVAGETNTEAFF
TRBV13	NA	TRBJ2-2	NA	TGTGCCAGCAGCTTAAAGAGTAGACTTGCGAACACCGGGGAGCTGTTTTTT	CASSLKSRLANTGELFF
TRBV5-1	NA	TRBJ2-7	NA	TGCGCCAGCAGCTCCCCCGGGGACGAGCAGTACTTC	CASSSPGDEQYF
TRBV2	NA	TRBJ2-2	NA	TGTGCCAGCAGTGAAGTGTCTAGCCTGTTTTTT	CASSEVSSLFF
TRBV9	NA	TRBJ1-1	NA	TGTGCCAGCAGCGCCGGACAGCTGAACACTGAAGCTTTCTTT	CASSAGQLNTEAFF
TRBV5-1	TRBD2	TRBJ2-7	NA	TGCGCCAGCAGGTCCGGACTAGCGGCCCTCTACGAGCAGTACTTC	CASRSGLAALYEQYF
TRBV2	TRBD2	TRBJ2-1	NA	TGTGCCAGCAGTGACCTGGGCGGGACTAGCGTATTGGAGAGTGCCGATGAGCAGTTCTTC	CASSDLGGTSVLESADEQFF
TRBV19	TRBD1	TRBJ2-7	NA	TGTGCCAGTAGTATACAGGGGGCCGTCGAGCAGTACTTC	CASSIQGAVEQYF
TRBV27	NA	TRBJ2-4	NA	TGTGCCAGCAGTTTAGGACTGGGCCCTCCTCAAAACATTCAGTACTTC	CASSLGLGPPQNIQYF
TRBV27	NA	TRBJ1-1	NA	TGTGCCAGCAGTTTAACGGACAGCAACACTGAAGCTTTCTTT	CASSLTDSNTEAFF
TRBV18	NA	TRBJ2-7	NA	TGTGCCAGCTCACGAGTCGGGGACTCCTACGAGCAGTACTTC	CASSRVGDSYEQYF
TRBV5-6	NA	TRBJ1-1	NA	TGTGCCAGCAGTTCCGGGGACACTGAAGCTTTCTTT	CASSSGDTEAFF
TRBV7-3	TRBD2	TRBJ2-3	NA	TGTGCCAGCAGCCAAGGGACTAGCCTATTCGATACGCAGTATTTT	CASSQGTSLFDTQYF
TRBV10-2	NA	TRBJ2-7	NA	TGCGCCAGCAGTCCCGTCTACGAGCAGTACTTC	CASSPVYEQYF
TRBV4-3	NA	TRBJ2-2	NA	TGCGCCAGCAGCCAAGATGCGGCTCCCACTATTACCGGGGAGCTGTTTTTT	CASSQDAAPTITGELFF
TRBV30	TRBD2	TRBJ2-2	NA	TGTGCCGGGACCCGGGCTAGCGGGAGTGGGTTGGTACGGCCCGGGGAGCTGTTTTTT	CAGTRASGSGLVRPGELFF
TRBV28	NA	TRBJ2-5	NA	TGTGCCAGCACCTCTGGGGAGGACCCTCAAGAGACCCAGTACTTC	CASTSGEDPQETQYF